This T cell receptor beta chain is from a study of blood T cells in healthy people across ages. There are 17 residues in the CDR3. The V end was cut by 2 bases, the J end by 7 bases, with 24 bases between. In germline, CDR1 is SGHTA, CDR2 FQGNSA. PCR was performed a second time for about 6 to 11 cycles using a sample-barcoded 5' primer and a J-beta primer mix. Each cDNA molecule received a tag from a template-switch adaptor that had 12 random nucleotides. TCRdb reprocessed the 5' RACE reads with MiXCR, giving one entry per CDR3 protein. The top ten clones hold 15% to 20% of a sample with some 710,000 distinct CDR3 sequences, 35% to 60% of them seen once.

The source of this sequence is an elderly man in good health. Specimen: blood. This chain uses TRBV7-2 with TRBJ2-7; perhaps TRBD2 as D (5 bases). For the CDR3, the DNA is TGTGCCAGCAGCTTATACGGAGGTCCTTCGACCTACAATGAGCAGTACTTC. This gives the protein CASSLYGGPSTYNEQYF.